This TCR beta chain appears in the sequencing data of a study of identical twins. MiXCR, applied by TCRdb to the 5' RACE reads, yields one record per CDR3 protein. The sample shows about 1.7 million distinct CDR3 sequences, about 30% of them seen only once. CDR3 length: 14 residues. The germline gives CDR1 MNHNS, CDR2 SASEGT. Trimming took off 2 bases at V and 12 bases at J, with 19 bases between the two ends. Source material: cord blood. The gene calls are TRBV6-1 and TRBJ1-2; D possibly corresponds to TRBD1 (6 bases). The source is a newborn girl in good health. The CDR3 here is CASSETHRVTFHTF. In DNA form, the CDR3 reads TGTGCCAGCAGTGAAACTCACAGGGTGACCTTTCACACCTTC.